This T cell receptor (beta chain) was observed in a study of tumor-infiltrating lymphocytes in primary liver carcinoma. Study summary: Samples returned roughly 3.65 to 7.13 million productive TCRbeta reads, a yield that was similar across tissue types. Study-level findings and limits: Tumor region pairs shared more overlap than did tumor-adjacent and tumor-blood pairs.

This clonotype was picked up a small number of times. The antigen remains undetermined. A constant-region primer served to make TCR beta cDNA from roughly 540 ng total RNA. For TCR beta, libraries were produced by three nested multiplex PCR rounds using slightly modified ARM-PCR. Primers for the first two PCR rounds were TRBV1-TRBV30 forward primers and a C-beta reverse primer (approximately 10 cycles per round). MiXCR, applied by TCRdb to the multiplex PCR reads, yields one record per CDR3 protein. The sample contains 250,000 to 400,000 distinct CDR3 sequences, 65% of which appear only once. The source of the blood RNA was unsorted whole blood, and germline DNA was extracted as well. Germline CDR1 and CDR2: MNHNS and SASEGT. V lost 7 bases and J lost 4; bases outside the gene matches: 9. This CDR3 contains 17 residues.

The sequencing input was peripheral blood. V gene TRBV6-1 combines with J gene TRBJ2-3; 15 positions match TRBD2. This receptor was obtained from a man in his forties with primary liver carcinoma and hepatitis B virus infection. The CDR3 sequence is CASNLGRTSGRADTQYF. Written as DNA, the CDR3 is TGTGCCAGCAACCTTGGGCGGACTAGCGGGAGGGCAGATACGCAGTATTTT.